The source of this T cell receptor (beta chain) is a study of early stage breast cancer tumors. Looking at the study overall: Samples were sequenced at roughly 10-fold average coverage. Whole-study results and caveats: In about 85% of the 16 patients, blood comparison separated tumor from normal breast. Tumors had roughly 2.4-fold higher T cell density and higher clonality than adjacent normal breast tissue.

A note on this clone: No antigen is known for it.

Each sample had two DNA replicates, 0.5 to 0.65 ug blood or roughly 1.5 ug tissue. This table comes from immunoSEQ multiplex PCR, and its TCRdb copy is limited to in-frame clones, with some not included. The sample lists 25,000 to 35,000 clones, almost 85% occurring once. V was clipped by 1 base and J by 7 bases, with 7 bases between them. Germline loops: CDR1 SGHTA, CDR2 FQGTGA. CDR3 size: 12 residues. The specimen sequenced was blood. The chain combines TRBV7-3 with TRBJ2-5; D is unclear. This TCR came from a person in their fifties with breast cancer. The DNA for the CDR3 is TGTGCCAGCAGCTTAAAGCCGGGGACCCAGTACTTC. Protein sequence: CASSLKPGTQYF.